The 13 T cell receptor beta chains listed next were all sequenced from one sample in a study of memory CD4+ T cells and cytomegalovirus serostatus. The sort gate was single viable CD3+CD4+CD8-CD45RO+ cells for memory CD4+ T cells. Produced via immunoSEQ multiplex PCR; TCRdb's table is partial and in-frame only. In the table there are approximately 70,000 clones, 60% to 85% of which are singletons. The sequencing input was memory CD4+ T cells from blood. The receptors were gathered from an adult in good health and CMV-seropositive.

This CDR3 is CSPLDSDTQYF. The CDR3 coding sequence is TGCAGTCCTCTCGATTCAGATACGCAGTATTTT. The chain uses TRBV20-1 and TRBJ2-3; no firm D call. Trimming took 8 bases from V and 4 from J, leaving 10 bases between them. The CDR3 has 11 amino acids. Germline V gene lookup returns CDR1 DFQATT and CDR2 SNEGSKA (reference sequence).

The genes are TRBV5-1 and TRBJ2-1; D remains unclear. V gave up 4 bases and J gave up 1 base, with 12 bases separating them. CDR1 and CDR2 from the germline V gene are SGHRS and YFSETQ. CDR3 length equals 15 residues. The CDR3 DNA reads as TGCGCCAGCAGCCCCGAGCCCGGATCCTACAATGAGCAGTTCTTC. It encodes CASSPEPGSYNEQFF.

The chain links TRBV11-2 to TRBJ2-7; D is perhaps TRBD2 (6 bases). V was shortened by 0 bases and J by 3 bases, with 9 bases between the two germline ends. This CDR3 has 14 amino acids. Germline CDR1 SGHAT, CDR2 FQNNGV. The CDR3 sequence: CASSLERGYYEQYF. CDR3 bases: TGTGCCAGCAGCTTAGAGCGGGGTTACTACGAGCAGTACTTC.

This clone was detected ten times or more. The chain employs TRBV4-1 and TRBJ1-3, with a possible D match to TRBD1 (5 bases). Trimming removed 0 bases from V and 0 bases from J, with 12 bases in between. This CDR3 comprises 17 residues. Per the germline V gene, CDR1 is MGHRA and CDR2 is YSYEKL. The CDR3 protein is CASSQDPGRLSGNTIYF. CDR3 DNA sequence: TGCGCCAGCAGCCAAGACCCGGGACGTCTCTCTGGAAACACCATATATTTT.

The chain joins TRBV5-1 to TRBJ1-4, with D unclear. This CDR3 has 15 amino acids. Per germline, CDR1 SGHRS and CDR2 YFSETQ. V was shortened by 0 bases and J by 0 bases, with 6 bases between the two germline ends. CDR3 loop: CASSLALATNEKLFF. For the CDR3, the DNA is TGCGCCAGCAGCTTGGCCCTTGCAACTAATGAAAAACTGTTTTTT.

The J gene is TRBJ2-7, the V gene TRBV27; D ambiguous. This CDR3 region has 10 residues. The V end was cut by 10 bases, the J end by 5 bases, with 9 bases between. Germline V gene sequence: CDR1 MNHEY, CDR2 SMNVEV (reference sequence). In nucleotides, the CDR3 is TGTGCCACCCCGTGGGACGAGCAGTACTTC. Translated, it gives CATPWDEQYF.

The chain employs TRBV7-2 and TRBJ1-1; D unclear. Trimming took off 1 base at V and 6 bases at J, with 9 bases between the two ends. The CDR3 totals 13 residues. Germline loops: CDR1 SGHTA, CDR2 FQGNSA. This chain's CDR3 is CASSLGASAEAFF. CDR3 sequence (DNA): TGTGCCAGCAGCTTAGGAGCGTCGGCTGAAGCTTTCTTT.

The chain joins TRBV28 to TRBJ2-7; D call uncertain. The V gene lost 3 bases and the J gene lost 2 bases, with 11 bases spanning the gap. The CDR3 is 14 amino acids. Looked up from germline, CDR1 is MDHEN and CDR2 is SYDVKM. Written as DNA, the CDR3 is TGTGCCAGCAGTTTTTGGCAACGCACCTACGAGCAGTACTTC. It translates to CASSFWQRTYEQYF.

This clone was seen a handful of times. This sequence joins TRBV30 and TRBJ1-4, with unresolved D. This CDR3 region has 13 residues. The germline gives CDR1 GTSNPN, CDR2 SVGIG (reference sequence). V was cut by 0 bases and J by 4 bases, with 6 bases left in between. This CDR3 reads CAWSVNLNEKLFF. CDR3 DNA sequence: TGTGCCTGGAGTGTAAACCTTAATGAAAAACTGTTTTTT.

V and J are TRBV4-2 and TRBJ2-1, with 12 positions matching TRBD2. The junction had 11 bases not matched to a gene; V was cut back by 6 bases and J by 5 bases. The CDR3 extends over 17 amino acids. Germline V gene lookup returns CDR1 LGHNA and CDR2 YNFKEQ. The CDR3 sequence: CASSLNVRTSGDNEQFF. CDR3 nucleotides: TGTGCCAGCAGTCTTAACGTCCGGACTAGCGGGGACAATGAGCAGTTCTTC.

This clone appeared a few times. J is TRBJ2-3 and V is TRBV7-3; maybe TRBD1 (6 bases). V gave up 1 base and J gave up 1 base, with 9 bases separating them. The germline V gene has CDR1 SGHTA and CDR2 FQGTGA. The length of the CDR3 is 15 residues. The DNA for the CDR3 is TGTGCCAGCAGCTTAAATGCAGGGGGCACAGATACGCAGTATTTT. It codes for CASSLNAGGTDTQYF.

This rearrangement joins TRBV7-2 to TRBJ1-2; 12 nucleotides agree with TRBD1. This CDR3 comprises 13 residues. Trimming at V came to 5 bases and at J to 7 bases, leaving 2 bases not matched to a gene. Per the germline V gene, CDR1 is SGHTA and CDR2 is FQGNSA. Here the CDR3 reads CASSVGQGAGYTF. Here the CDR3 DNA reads TGTGCCAGCAGCGTGGGACAGGGGGCTGGCTACACCTTC.

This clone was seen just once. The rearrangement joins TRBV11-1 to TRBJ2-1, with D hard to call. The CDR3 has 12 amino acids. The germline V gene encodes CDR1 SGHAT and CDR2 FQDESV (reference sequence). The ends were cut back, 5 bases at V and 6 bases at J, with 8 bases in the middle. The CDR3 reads CASSDFSNEQFF. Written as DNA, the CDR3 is TGTGCCAGCAGCGATTTTTCCAATGAGCAGTTCTTC.